These T cell receptor beta chains were read from a single sample in a study of CD8+ T cells in alopecia areata. The protocol was immunoSEQ multiplex PCR, while the TCRdb copy is restricted to in-frame clones and leaves out a portion. The sample contains about 42,000 clones, roughly 65% of which appear only once. Specimen: CD8+ T cells sorted from blood, collected at week 4, from a patient treated with tofacitinib. These receptors were taken from a human donor with alopecia areata. Both conserved end residues are part of each CDR3. The D gene is left open where the match is weak. Expanded clones get a size class; other rows say once, few or many, or leave the size out.

CDR3: CSVAVGLAAYNEQFF; DNA: TGCAGCGTTGCGGTGGGACTAGCGGCATACAATGAGCAGTTCTTC; J: TRBJ2-1; length: 15; D: TRBD2; V: TRBV29-1; size: few
CDR3: CSVSGGAGYTF; DNA: TGCAGCGTATCAGGGGGCGCCGGCTACACCTTC; J: TRBJ1-2; length: 11; D: TRBD1; V: TRBV29-1; size: -
CDR3: CSVESGTGWDNEQFF; DNA: TGCAGCGTTGAATCCGGGACAGGGTGGGACAATGAGCAGTTCTTC; J: TRBJ2-1; length: 15; D: TRBD1; V: TRBV29-1; size: -
CDR3: CSVNGQGEIGELFF; DNA: TGCAGCGTTAACGGACAGGGGGAGATCGGGGAGCTGTTTTTT; J: TRBJ2-2; length: 14; D: TRBD1; V: TRBV29-1; size: -
CDR3: CASRSRGNEQFF; DNA: TGTGCCAGCAGAAGCAGGGGTAATGAGCAGTTCTTC; J: TRBJ2-1; length: 12; D: -; V: TRBV27; size: -
CDR3: CSVQDRGQYEQYF; DNA: TGCAGCGTGCAGGACAGGGGGCAATACGAGCAGTACTTC; J: TRBJ2-7; length: 13; D: TRBD1; V: TRBV29-1; size: -
CDR3: CSVVRDNYNEQFF; DNA: TGCAGCGTTGTACGGGACAATTACAATGAGCAGTTCTTC; J: TRBJ2-1; length: 13; D: -; V: TRBV29-1; size: -
CDR3: CASSLDTQYF; DNA: TGTGCCAGCAGCTTAGATACGCAGTATTTT; J: TRBJ2-3; length: 10; D: -; V: TRBV7-9; size: -
CDR3: CSVEDRNRNYEQYF; DNA: TGCAGCGTTGAAGATCGGAACAGGAACTACGAGCAGTACTTC; J: TRBJ2-7; length: 14; D: -; V: TRBV29-1; size: -
CDR3: CSVGATGYDGYTF; DNA: TGCAGCGTTGGGGCGACAGGGTATGATGGCTACACCTTC; J: TRBJ1-2; length: 13; D: TRBD1; V: TRBV29-1; size: -
CDR3: CASSRADTQYF; DNA: TGTGCCAGCAGCCGCGCGGATACGCAGTATTTT; J: TRBJ2-3; length: 11; D: -; V: TRBV9; size: -
CDR3: CASSQDGKQETQYF; DNA: TGTGCCAGCAGCCAGGACGGGAAGCAAGAGACCCAGTACTTC; J: TRBJ2-5; length: 14; D: -; V: TRBV7-9; size: few
CDR3: CASSLGGSWDEQYF; DNA: TGTGCCAGCAGCTTAGGAGGGTCGTGGGACGAGCAGTACTTC; J: TRBJ2-7; length: 14; D: -; V: TRBV5-6; size: -
CDR3: CASGLAPGLHNEQFF; DNA: TGTGCTAGTGGTTTGGCGCCGGGACTCCACAATGAGCAGTTCTTC; J: TRBJ2-1; length: 15; D: -; V: TRBV12-5; size: few
CDR3: CASRWDRNNEQFF; DNA: TGTGCCAGCAGGTGGGACAGAAACAATGAGCAGTTCTTC; J: TRBJ2-1; length: 13; D: TRBD1; V: TRBV2; size: -
CDR3: CASSATSSGGYNEQFF; DNA: TGTGCCAGCAGCGCGACCTCTAGCGGGGGTTACAATGAGCAGTTCTTC; J: TRBJ2-1; length: 16; D: TRBD2; V: TRBV7-9; size: -
CDR3: CAWSQDRVHGYTF; DNA: TGTGCCTGGAGTCAGGACAGGGTACATGGCTACACCTTC; J: TRBJ1-2; length: 13; D: TRBD1; V: TRBV30; size: -
CDR3: CAWSETGYEQYF; DNA: TGTGCCTGGAGCGAAACGGGCTACGAGCAGTACTTC; J: TRBJ2-7; length: 12; D: -; V: TRBV30; size: -
CDR3: CASSLKPLGTSRNEQFF; DNA: TGTGCCAGCAGCCTAAAACCATTGGGGACTAGCCGCAATGAGCAGTTCTTC; J: TRBJ2-1; length: 17; D: TRBD2; V: TRBV7-9; size: large
CDR3: CASSQDRQGLSEQFF; DNA: TGCGCCAGCAGCCAAGATCGGCAGGGGCTGAGTGAGCAGTTCTTC; J: TRBJ2-1; length: 15; D: -; V: TRBV4-1; size: few
CDR3: CASSSRDFQETQYF; DNA: TGTGCCAGCAGCTCCCGGGACTTCCAAGAGACCCAGTACTTC; J: TRBJ2-5; length: 14; D: -; V: TRBV7-9; size: -
CDR3: CAWSVGPLSSYNEQFF; DNA: TGTGCCTGGAGTGTAGGTCCTTTGAGCTCCTACAATGAGCAGTTCTTC; J: TRBJ2-1; length: 16; D: -; V: TRBV30; size: -
CDR3: CAWSFGTGSYEQYF; DNA: TGTGCCTGGTCCTTCGGGACAGGGTCCTACGAGCAGTACTTC; J: TRBJ2-7; length: 14; D: TRBD1; V: TRBV30; size: -
CDR3: CASSFGGSTDTQYF; DNA: TGTGCCAGCAGTTTTGGGGGTAGCACAGATACGCAGTATTTT; J: TRBJ2-3; length: 14; D: -; V: TRBV27; size: -
CDR3: CASTPRGQPMNTEAFF; DNA: TGCGCCAGCACCCCGCGGGGACAGCCCATGAACACTGAAGCTTTCTTT; J: TRBJ1-1; length: 16; D: TRBD1; V: TRBV5-1; size: few
CDR3: CSVGATYNEQFF; DNA: TGTAGTGTGGGGGCCACCTACAATGAGCAGTTCTTC; J: TRBJ2-1; length: 12; D: -; V: TRBV30; size: -
CDR3: CASSEYEQYF; DNA: TGCGCCAGCAGCGAATACGAGCAGTACTTC; J: TRBJ2-7; length: 10; D: -; V: TRBV10-2; size: -
CDR3: CASSSRMGTQETQYF; DNA: TGTGCCAGCAGTTCCCGAATGGGAACACAAGAGACCCAGTACTTC; J: TRBJ2-5; length: 15; D: -; V: TRBV27; size: -
CDR3: CASSVGQGGRNSPLHF; DNA: TGTGCCAGCAGCGTAGGCCAGGGAGGCAGGAATTCACCCCTCCACTTT; J: TRBJ1-6; length: 16; D: -; V: TRBV9; size: -
CDR3: CASSLGLAGGLDTQYF; DNA: TGTGCCAGCAGCTTGGGACTAGCGGGGGGGCTCGATACGCAGTATTTT; J: TRBJ2-3; length: 16; D: TRBD2; V: TRBV7-8; size: once
CDR3: CASSLGRGQKSGYTF; DNA: TGTGCCAGCAGCTTAGGTCGAGGGCAAAAATCCGGCTACACCTTC; J: TRBJ1-2; length: 15; D: -; V: TRBV13; size: -
CDR3: CAWSQGLREQYF; DNA: TGTGCCTGGAGCCAGGGGTTAAGGGAGCAGTACTTC; J: TRBJ2-7; length: 12; D: -; V: TRBV30; size: once
CDR3: CSVEYHREQGSWGYTF; DNA: TGCAGCGTTGAATATCATCGGGAGCAGGGGTCTTGGGGCTACACCTTC; J: TRBJ1-2; length: 16; D: -; V: TRBV29-1; size: -
CDR3: CASSQDRIMNTEAFF; DNA: TGCGCCAGCAGCCAAGATAGAATCATGAACACTGAAGCTTTCTTT; J: TRBJ1-1; length: 15; D: -; V: TRBV4-1; size: -
CDR3: CAISEPGYTEAFF; DNA: TGTGCCATCAGTGAGCCTGGGTACACTGAAGCTTTCTTT; J: TRBJ1-1; length: 13; D: -; V: TRBV10-3; size: -
CDR3: CSVEAGNEQYF; DNA: TGCAGCGTTGAAGCAGGTAACGAGCAGTACTTC; J: TRBJ2-7; length: 11; D: -; V: TRBV29-1; size: -
CDR3: CASSASGQAYGYTF; DNA: TGTGCCAGCAGTGCAAGCGGACAGGCCTATGGCTACACCTTC; J: TRBJ1-2; length: 14; D: TRBD1; V: TRBV27; size: -
CDR3: CSVEGGQGRNYEQYF; DNA: TGCAGCGTTGAAGGTGGACAGGGGAGGAACTACGAGCAGTACTTC; J: TRBJ2-7; length: 15; D: TRBD1; V: TRBV29-1; size: -
CDR3: CSAMGRASYEQYF; DNA: TGCAGCGCGATGGGACGGGCATCCTACGAGCAGTACTTC; J: TRBJ2-7; length: 13; D: -; V: TRBV29-1; size: -
CDR3: CAWSDGARTEAFF; DNA: TGTGCCTGGAGTGACGGGGCTAGAACTGAAGCTTTCTTT; J: TRBJ1-1; length: 13; D: -; V: TRBV30; size: few
CDR3: CASSDVTGLTEAFF; DNA: TGTGCCAGCAGTGACGTAACAGGGTTGACTGAAGCTTTCTTT; J: TRBJ1-1; length: 14; D: -; V: TRBV27; size: -
CDR3: CASSPDPGETQYF; DNA: TGTGCCAGTAGTCCGGATCCAGGAGAGACCCAGTACTTC; J: TRBJ2-5; length: 13; D: -; V: TRBV19; size: -
CDR3: CSVEDDRGDHGYTF; DNA: TGCAGCGTTGAAGATGACAGAGGGGACCATGGCTACACCTTC; J: TRBJ1-2; length: 14; D: -; V: TRBV29-1; size: -
CDR3: CAWSLGAGEQFF; DNA: TGTGCCTGGAGTCTCGGGGCCGGAGAGCAGTTCTTC; J: TRBJ2-1; length: 12; D: -; V: TRBV30; size: -
CDR3: CSVEEGNTEAFF; DNA: TGCAGCGTTGAAGAAGGGAACACTGAAGCTTTCTTT; J: TRBJ1-1; length: 12; D: -; V: TRBV29-1; size: -
CDR3: CSVVGGAAYNEQFF; DNA: TGCAGCGTGGTAGGGGGGGCGGCCTACAATGAGCAGTTCTTC; J: TRBJ2-1; length: 14; D: -; V: TRBV29-1; size: -
CDR3: CATSRDPENTGELFF; DNA: TGTGCCACCAGCAGAGATCCAGAGAACACCGGGGAGCTGTTTTTT; J: TRBJ2-2; length: 15; D: -; V: TRBV15; size: few
CDR3: CASSQDGGSYNEQFF; DNA: TGCGCCAGCAGCCAAGACGGGGGCTCCTACAATGAGCAGTTCTTC; J: TRBJ2-1; length: 15; D: -; V: TRBV4-3; size: -
CDR3: CAWSVGGPYNEQFF; DNA: TGTGCCTGGAGTGTAGGGGGGCCCTACAATGAGCAGTTCTTC; J: TRBJ2-1; length: 14; D: -; V: TRBV30; size: -
CDR3: CASSLGGSGTEAFF; DNA: TGTGCCAGCAGCTTAGGAGGGAGTGGAACTGAAGCTTTCTTT; J: TRBJ1-1; length: 14; D: -; V: TRBV7-9; size: -
CDR3: CASAWGILTEAFF; DNA: TGTGCCAGCGCATGGGGTATTCTCACTGAAGCTTTCTTT; J: TRBJ1-1; length: 13; D: -; V: TRBV7-2; size: once
CDR3: CASSAPDPTYGYTF; DNA: TGCGCCAGCAGCGCGCCGGATCCAACCTATGGCTACACCTTC; J: TRBJ1-2; length: 14; D: -; V: TRBV5-1; size: -
CDR3: CAWASGGNNEQFF; DNA: TGTGCCTGGGCTAGCGGGGGGAACAATGAGCAGTTCTTC; J: TRBJ2-1; length: 13; D: TRBD2; V: TRBV30; size: -
CDR3: CSVEGSGGSEQYF; DNA: TGCAGCGTTGAAGGGTCTGGGGGGAGCGAGCAGTACTTC; J: TRBJ2-7; length: 13; D: -; V: TRBV29-1; size: -
CDR3: CSVEGRTSGDSYEQYF; DNA: TGCAGCGTTGAAGGCCGGACTAGCGGGGACTCCTACGAGCAGTACTTC; J: TRBJ2-7; length: 16; D: TRBD2; V: TRBV29-1; size: -